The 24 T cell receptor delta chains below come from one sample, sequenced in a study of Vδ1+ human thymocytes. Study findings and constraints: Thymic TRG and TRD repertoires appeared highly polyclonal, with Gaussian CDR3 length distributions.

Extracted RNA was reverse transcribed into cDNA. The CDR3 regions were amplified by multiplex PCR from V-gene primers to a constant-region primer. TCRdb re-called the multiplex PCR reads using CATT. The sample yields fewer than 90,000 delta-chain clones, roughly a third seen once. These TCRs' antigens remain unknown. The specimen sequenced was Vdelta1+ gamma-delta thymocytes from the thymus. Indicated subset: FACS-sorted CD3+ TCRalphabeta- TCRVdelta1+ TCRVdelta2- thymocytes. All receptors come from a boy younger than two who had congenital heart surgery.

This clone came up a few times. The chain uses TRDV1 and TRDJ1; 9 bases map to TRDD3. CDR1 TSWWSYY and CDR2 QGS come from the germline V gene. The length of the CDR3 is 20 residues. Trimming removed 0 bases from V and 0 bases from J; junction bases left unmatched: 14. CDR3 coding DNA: TGTGCTCTTGGGGAACTGCTCTTCCCGGACTGGGGGACTTACACCGATAAACTCATCTTT. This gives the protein CALGELLFPDWGTYTDKLIF.

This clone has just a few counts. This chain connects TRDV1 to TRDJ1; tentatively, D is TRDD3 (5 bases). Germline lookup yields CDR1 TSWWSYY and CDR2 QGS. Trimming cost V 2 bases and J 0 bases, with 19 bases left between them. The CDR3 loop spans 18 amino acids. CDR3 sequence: CALGERWEEGAYTDKLIF. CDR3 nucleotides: TGTGCTCTTGGGGAAAGGTGGGAAGAGGGGGCGTACACCGATAAACTCATCTTT.

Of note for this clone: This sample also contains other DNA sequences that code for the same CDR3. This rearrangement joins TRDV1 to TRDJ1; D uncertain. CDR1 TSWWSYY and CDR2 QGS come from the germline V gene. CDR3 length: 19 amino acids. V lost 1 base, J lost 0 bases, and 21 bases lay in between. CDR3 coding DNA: TGTGCTCTTGGGGAACGACTACGGCCATTGCACCTGAACACCGATAAACTCATCTTT. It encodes CALGERLRPLHLNTDKLIF.

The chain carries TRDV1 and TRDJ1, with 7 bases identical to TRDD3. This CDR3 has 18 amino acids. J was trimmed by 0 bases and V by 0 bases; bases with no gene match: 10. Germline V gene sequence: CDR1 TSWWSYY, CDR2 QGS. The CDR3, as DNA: TGTGCTCTTGGGGAACTGGAGTTTGGGGGAGTGTACACCGATAAACTCATCTTT. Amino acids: CALGELEFGGVYTDKLIF.

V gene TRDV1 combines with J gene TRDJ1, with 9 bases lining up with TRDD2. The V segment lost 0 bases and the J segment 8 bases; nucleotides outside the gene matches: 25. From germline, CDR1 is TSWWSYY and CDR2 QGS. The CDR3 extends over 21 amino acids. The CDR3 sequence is CALGELPFLLLSGTGVEKLIF. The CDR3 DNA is TGTGCTCTTGGGGAACTGCCCTTCCTACTTTTATCCGGTACTGGGGTGGAAAAACTCATCTTT.

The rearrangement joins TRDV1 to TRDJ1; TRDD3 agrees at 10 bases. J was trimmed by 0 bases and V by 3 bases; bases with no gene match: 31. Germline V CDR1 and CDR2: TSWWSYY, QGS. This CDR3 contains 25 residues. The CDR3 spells CALGDPSPSCWGISSFAEYTDKLIF. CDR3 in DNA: TGTGCTCTTGGGGACCCATCTCCTTCCTGCTGGGGGATATCCTCTTTTGCCGAGTACACCGATAAACTCATCTTT.

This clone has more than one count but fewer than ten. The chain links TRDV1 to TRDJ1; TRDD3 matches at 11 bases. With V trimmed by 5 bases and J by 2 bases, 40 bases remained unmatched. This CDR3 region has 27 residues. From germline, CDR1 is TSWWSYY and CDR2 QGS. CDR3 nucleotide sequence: TGTGCTCTTGGGTACAAAGATCGCCGCTCGTGCCTTCCTACGTTCTCTGGGGGATACCGGTTGACCGATAAACTCATCTTT. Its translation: CALGYKDRRSCLPTFSGGYRLTDKLIF.

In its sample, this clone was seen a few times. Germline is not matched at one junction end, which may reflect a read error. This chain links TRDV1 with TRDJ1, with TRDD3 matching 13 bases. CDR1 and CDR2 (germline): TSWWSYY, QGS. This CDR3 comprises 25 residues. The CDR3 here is CALGAYNETLHQYWGIREYTDELIF. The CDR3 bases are TGTGCTCTCGGGGCCTACAATGAAACCCTGCACCAGTACTGGGGGATACGAGAGTACACCGATGAACTCATCTTT.

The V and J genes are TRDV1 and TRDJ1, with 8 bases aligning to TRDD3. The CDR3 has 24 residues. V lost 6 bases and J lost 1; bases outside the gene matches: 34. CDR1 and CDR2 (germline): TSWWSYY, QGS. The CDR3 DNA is TGTGCTCTTGGTCGGACTAATATGGAGGAACTGGGGGCTAAAGGGTTGAGGGTCACCGATAAACTCATCTTT. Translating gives CALGRTNMEELGAKGLRVTDKLIF.

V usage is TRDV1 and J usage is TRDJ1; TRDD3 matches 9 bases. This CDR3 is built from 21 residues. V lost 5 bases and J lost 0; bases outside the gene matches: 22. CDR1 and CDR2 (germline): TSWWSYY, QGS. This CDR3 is CALGPLAPSVLGDEYTDKLIF. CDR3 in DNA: TGTGCTCTTGGGCCCCTTGCCCCATCCGTACTGGGGGACGAGTACACCGATAAACTCATCTTT.

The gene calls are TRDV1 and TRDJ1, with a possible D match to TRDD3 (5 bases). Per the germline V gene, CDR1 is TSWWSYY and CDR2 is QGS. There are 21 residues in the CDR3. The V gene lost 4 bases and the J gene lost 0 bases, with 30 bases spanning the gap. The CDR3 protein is CALGGEPPPQGPGAYTDKLIF. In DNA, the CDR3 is TGTGCTCTTGGGGGAGAGCCCCCACCTCAGGGACCGGGGGCGTACACCGATAAACTCATCTTT.

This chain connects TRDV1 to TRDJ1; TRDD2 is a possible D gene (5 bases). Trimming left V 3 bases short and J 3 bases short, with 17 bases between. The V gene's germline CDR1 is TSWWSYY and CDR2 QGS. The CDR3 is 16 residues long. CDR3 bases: TGTGCTCTTGGGGATACTACCGCCCTACTCCCCGATAAACTCATCTTT. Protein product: CALGDTTALLPDKLIF.

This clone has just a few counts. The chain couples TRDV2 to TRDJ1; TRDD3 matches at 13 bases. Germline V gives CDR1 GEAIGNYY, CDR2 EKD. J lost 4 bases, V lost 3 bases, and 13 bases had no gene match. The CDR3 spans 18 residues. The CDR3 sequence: CACDPCTGGYAVCDKLIF. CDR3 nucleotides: TGTGCCTGTGACCCATGTACTGGGGGATACGCGGTGTGCGATAAACTCATCTTT.

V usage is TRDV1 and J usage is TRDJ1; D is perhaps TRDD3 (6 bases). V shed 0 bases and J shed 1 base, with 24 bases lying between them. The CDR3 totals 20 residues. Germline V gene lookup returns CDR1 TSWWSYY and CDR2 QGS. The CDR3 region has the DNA TGTGCTCTTGGGGAACTAGCGTTCCCACCGTGGGATAGAGGCACCGATAAACTCATCTTT. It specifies CALGELAFPPWDRGTDKLIF.

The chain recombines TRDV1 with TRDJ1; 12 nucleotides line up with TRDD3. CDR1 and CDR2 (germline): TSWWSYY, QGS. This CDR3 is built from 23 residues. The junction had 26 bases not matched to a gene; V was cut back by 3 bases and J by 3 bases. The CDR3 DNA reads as TGTGCTCTTGGGGACGCCAAAAACATATCCCCTTTCCGCTACTGGGGGATACCCGATAAACTCATCTTT. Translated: CALGDAKNISPFRYWGIPDKLIF.

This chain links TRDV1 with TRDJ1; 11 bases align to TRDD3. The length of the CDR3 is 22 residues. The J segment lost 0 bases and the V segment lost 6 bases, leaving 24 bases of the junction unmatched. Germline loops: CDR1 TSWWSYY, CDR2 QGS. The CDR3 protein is CALGAGPTEFGGYAQYTDKLIF. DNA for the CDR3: TGTGCTCTTGGAGCGGGTCCTACGGAGTTTGGGGGATACGCCCAGTACACCGATAAACTCATCTTT.

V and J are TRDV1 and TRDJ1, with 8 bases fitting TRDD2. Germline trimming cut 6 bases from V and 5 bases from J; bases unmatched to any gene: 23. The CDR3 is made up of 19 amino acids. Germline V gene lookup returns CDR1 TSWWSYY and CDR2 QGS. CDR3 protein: CALGILSSYFFWGPDKLIF. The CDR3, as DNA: TGTGCTCTTGGTATTCTGTCTTCCTACTTCTTCTGGGGACCGGATAAACTCATCTTT.

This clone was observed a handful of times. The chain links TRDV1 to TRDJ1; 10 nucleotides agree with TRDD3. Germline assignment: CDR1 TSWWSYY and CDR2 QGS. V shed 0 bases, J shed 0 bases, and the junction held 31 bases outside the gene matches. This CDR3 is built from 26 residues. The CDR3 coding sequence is TGTGCTCTTGGGGAACTACGGCTCCTACGGTCTGCCTGTACTGGGGGATCCAGGACCCACACCGATAAACTCATCTTT. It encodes CALGELRLLRSACTGGSRTHTDKLIF.

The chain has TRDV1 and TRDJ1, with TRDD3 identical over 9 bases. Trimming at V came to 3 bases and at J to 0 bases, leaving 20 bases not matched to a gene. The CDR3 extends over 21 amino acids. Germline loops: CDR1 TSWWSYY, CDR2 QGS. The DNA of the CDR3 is TGTGCTCTTGGGGACCATCCCGCCTCCGCTACTGGGGGAACGTACACCGATAAACTCATCTTT. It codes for CALGDHPASATGGTYTDKLIF.

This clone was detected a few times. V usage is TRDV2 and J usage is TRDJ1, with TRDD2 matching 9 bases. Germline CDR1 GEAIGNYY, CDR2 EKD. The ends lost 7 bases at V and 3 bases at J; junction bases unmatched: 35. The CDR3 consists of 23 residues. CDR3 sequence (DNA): TGTGCCTGCCGAAATCCGAAAGCCGGCCTTCCTACACGGGGCGGGAGGTTCGCCGATAAACTCATCTTT. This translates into CACRNPKAGLPTRGGRFADKLIF.

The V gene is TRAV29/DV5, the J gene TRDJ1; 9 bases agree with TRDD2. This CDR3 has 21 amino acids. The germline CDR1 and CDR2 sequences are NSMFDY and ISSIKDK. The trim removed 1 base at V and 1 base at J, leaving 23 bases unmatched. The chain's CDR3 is CAASYSPSYGWDRGGTDKLIF. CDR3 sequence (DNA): TGTGCAGCAAGCTATAGTCCTTCCTACGGGTGGGATCGGGGAGGCACCGATAAACTCATCTTT.

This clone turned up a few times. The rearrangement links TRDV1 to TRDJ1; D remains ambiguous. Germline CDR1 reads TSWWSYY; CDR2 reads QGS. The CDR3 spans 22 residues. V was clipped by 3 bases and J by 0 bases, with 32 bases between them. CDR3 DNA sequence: TGTGCTCTTGGGGACCTCGGCCTTTCTGCGCAATACACACCATCGTACACCGATAAACTCATCTTT. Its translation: CALGDLGLSAQYTPSYTDKLIF.

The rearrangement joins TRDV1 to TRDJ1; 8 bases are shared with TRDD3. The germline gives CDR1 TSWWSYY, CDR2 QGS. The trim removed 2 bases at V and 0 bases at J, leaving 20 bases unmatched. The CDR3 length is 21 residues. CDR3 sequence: CALGESNNSYPGIHYTDKLIF. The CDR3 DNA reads TGTGCTCTTGGGGAATCAAACAATTCCTATCCGGGGATACACTACACCGATAAACTCATCTTT.

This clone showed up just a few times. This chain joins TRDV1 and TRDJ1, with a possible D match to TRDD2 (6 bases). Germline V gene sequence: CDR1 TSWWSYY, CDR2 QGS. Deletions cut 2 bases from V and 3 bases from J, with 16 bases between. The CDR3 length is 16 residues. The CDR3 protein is CALGEAPFPGPDKLIF. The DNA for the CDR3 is TGTGCTCTTGGGGAAGCGCCCTTCCCGGGGCCCGATAAACTCATCTTT.